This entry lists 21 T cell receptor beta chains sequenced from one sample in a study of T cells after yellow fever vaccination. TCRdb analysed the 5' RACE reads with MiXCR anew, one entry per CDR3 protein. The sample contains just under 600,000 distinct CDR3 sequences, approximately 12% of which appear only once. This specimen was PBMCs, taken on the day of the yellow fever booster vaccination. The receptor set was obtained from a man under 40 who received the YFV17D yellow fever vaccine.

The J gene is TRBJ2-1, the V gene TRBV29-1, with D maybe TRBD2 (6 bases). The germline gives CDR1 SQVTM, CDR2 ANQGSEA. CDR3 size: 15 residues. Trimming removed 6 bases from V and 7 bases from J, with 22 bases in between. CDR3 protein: CSVRGAGGMRNEQFF. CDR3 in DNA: TGCAGCGTCCGAGGGGCCGGGGGAATGAGGAATGAGCAGTTCTTC.

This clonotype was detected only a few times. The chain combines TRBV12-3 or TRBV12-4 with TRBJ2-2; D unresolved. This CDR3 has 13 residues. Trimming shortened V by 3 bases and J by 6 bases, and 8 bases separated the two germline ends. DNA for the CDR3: TGTGCCAGCAGTTTCCACCGGGCCGGGGAGCTGTTTTTT. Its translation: CASSFHRAGELFF.

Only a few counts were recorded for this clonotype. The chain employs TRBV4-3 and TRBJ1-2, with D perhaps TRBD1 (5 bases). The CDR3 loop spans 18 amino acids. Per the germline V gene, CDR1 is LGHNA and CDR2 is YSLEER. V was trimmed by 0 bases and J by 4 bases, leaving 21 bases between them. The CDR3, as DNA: TGCGCCAGCAGCCAAGATCCCCCCTCCCCTTCGGGGCCCTATGGCTACACCTTC. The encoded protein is CASSQDPPSPSGPYGYTF.

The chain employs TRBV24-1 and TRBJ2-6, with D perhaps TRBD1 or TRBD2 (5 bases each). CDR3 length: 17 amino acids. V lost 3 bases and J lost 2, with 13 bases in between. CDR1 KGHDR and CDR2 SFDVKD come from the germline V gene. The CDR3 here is CATSDPPRGTGANVLTF. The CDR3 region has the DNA TGTGCCACCAGTGATCCCCCCCGGGGCACTGGGGCCAACGTCCTGACTTTC.

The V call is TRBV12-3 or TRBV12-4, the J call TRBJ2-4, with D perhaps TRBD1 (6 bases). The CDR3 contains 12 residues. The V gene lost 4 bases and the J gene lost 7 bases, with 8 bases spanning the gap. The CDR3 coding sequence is TGTGCCAGCAGTTCAGGGGCGAACATTCAGTACTTC. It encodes CASSSGANIQYF.

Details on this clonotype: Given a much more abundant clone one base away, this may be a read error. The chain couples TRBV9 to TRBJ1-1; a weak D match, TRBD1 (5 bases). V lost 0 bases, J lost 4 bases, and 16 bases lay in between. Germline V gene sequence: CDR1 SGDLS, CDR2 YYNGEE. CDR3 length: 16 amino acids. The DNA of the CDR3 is TGTGCCAGCAGCGTAGCCCCGCCAGGGAGATGCACTGAAGCTTTCTTT. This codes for CASSVAPPGRCTEAFF.

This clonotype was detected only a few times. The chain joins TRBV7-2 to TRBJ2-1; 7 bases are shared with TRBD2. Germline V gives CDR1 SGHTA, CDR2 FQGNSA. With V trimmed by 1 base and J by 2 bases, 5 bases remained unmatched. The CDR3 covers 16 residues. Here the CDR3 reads CASSLDIGLAYNEQFF. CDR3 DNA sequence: TGTGCCAGCAGCTTAGACATAGGACTAGCCTACAATGAGCAGTTCTTC.

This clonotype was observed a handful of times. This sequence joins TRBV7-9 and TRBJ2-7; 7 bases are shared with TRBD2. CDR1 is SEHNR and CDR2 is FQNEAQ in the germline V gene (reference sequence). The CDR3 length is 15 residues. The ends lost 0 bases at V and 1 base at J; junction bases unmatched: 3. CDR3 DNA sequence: TGTGCCAGCAGCTTAGCGGGAGGGCGGTCCTACGAGCAGTACTTC. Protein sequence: CASSLAGGRSYEQYF.

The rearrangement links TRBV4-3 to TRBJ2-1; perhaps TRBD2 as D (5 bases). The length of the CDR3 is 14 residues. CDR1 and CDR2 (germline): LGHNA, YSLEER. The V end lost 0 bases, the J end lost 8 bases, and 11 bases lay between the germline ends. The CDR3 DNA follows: TGCGCCAGCAGCCAAGACGACGGGGTGGATGAGCAGTTCTTC. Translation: CASSQDDGVDEQFF.

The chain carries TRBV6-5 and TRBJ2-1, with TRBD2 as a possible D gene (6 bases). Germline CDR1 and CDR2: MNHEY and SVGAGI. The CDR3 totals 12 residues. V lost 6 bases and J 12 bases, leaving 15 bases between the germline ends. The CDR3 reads CASSPGRGRQFF. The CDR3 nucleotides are TGTGCCAGCAGCCCGGGGCGGGGACGGCAGTTCTTC.

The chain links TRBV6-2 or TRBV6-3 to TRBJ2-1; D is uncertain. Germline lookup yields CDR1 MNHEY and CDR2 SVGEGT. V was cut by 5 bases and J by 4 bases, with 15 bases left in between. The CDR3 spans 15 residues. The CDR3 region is CASSQTRGVYNEQFF. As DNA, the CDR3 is TGTGCCAGCAGTCAGACTCGAGGAGTGTACAATGAGCAGTTCTTC.

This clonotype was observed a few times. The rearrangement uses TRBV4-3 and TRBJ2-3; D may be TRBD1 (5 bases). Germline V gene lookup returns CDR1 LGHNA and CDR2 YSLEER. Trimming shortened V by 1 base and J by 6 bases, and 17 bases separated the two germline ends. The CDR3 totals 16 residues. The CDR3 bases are TGCGCCAGCAGCCAAGCGGCTTGGGGCGCCGCGGATACGCAGTATTTT. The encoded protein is CASSQAAWGAADTQYF.

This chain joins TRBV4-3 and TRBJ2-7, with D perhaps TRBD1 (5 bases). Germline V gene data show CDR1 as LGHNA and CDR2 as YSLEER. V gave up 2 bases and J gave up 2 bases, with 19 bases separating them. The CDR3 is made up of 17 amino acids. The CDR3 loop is CASSQSTRQSDPYEQYF. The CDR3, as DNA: TGCGCCAGCAGCCAATCCACTCGACAGAGTGACCCCTACGAGCAGTACTTC.

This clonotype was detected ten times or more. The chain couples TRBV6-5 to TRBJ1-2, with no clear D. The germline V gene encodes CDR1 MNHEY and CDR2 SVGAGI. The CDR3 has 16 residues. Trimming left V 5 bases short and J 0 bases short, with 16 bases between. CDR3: CASSTHGSPANYGYTF. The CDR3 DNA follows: TGTGCCAGCAGTACCCATGGATCGCCAGCTAACTATGGCTACACCTTC.

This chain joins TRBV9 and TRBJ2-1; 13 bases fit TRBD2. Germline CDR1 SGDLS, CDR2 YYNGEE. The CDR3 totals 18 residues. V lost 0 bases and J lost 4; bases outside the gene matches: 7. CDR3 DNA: TGTGCCAGCAGCGTAGAGCATATGGGACTAGCGGGATACAATGAGCAGTTCTTC. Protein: CASSVEHMGLAGYNEQFF.

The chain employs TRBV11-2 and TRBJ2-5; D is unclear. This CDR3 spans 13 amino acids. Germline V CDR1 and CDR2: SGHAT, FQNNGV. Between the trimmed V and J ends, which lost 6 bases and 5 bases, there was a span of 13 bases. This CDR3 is CASRTTPGETQYF. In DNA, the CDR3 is TGTGCCAGCAGAACCACACCCGGGGAGACCCAGTACTTC.

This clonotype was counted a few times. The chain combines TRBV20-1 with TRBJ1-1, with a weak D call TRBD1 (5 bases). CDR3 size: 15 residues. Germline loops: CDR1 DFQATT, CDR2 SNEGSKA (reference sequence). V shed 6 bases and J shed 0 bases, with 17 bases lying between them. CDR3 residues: CSATSRGTMNTEAFF. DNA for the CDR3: TGCAGTGCAACGTCCCGCGGGACCATGAACACTGAAGCTTTCTTT.

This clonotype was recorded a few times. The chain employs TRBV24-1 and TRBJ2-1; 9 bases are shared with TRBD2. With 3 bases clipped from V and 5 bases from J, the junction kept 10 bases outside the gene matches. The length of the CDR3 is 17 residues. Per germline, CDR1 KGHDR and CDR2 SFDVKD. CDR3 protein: CATSDGSGRPTHNEQFF. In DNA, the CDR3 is TGTGCCACCAGTGATGGGAGCGGGAGGCCGACCCACAATGAGCAGTTCTTC.

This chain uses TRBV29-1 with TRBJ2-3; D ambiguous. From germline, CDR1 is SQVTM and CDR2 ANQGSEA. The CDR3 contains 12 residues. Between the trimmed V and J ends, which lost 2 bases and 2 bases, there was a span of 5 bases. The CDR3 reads CSVEQHTDTQYF. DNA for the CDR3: TGCAGCGTTGAACAGCACACAGATACGCAGTATTTT.

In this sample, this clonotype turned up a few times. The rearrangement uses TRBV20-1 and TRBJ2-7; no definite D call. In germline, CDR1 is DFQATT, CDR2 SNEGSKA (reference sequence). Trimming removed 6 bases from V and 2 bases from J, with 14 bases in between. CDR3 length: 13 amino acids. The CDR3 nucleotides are TGCAGTGCCCTCCCAGAGCTTACCTACGAGCAGTACTTC. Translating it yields CSALPELTYEQYF.

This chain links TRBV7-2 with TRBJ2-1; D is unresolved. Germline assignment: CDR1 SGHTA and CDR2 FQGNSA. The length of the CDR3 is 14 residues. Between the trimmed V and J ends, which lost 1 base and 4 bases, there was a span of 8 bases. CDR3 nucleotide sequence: TGTGCCAGCAGCTTAGATTACTATTACAATGAGCAGTTCTTC. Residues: CASSLDYYYNEQFF.